The 7 T cell receptor beta chains presented below share a single source sample, sequenced in a study of blood T cell repertoires in COVID-19. Measured with immunoSEQ multiplex PCR; TCRdb has only the in-frame clones, and not every one. The sample shows 250,000 or so clones, approximately 83% of them seen only once. Sequenced material: peripheral blood. These receptors came from a man aged 80 or over with acute or convalescent COVID-19.

The CDR3 DNA sequence: TGTGCCAGCAGCTGGGACACGAGATCCTACGAGCAGTACTTC. The encoded protein is CASSWDTRSYEQYF. The V gene is TRBV7-2, the J gene TRBJ2-7; weak D call: TRBD1 (6 bases). Germline V gene sequence: CDR1 SGHTA, CDR2 FQGNSA. This CDR3 is built from 14 residues. Between the trimmed V and J ends, which lost 4 bases and 1 base, there was a span of 11 bases.

Written as DNA, the CDR3 is TGCGCCAGCAGCCCCGACAGGGTTTCACCCCTCCACTTT. Protein: CASSPDRVSPLHF. The J gene is TRBJ1-6, the V gene TRBV5-1; 7 bases match TRBD1. Germline V gives CDR1 SGHRS, CDR2 YFSETQ. The CDR3 is 13 residues long. Unmatched junction bases numbered 4, after V lost 4 bases and J lost 9 bases. The full variable domain, with the rest looked up from reference TRBV5-1 and TRBJ1-6, is KAGVTQTPRYLIKTRGQQVTLSCSPISGHRSVSWYQQTPGQGLQFLFEYFSETQRNKGNFPGRFSGRQFSNSRSEMNVSTLELGDSALYLCASSPDRVSPLHFGNGTRLTVT.

The chain carries TRBV5-4 and TRBJ1-3; D gene uncertain. Germline values: CDR1 SGHNT, CDR2 YYREEE (reference sequence). The CDR3 extends over 13 amino acids. V was pared by 3 bases and J by 2 bases, with 6 bases between. CDR3 residues: CASSSIPGNTIYF. For the CDR3, the DNA is TGTGCCAGCAGCTCCATCCCTGGAAACACCATATATTTT.

V is TRBV19 and J is TRBJ2-5; 7 bases are a match to TRBD2. CDR3 length: 15 amino acids. The germline gives CDR1 LNHDA, CDR2 SQIVND (reference sequence). Germline trimming cut 5 bases from V and 5 bases from J; bases unmatched to any gene: 11. CDR3 protein: CASSDRAGAGETQYF. The CDR3 nucleotides are TGTGCCAGTAGTGATCGGGCGGGAGCCGGTGAGACCCAGTACTTC.

The V call is TRBV5-1, the J call TRBJ2-7, with 9 bases aligning to TRBD1. V shed 4 bases, J shed 5 bases, and the junction held 13 bases outside the gene matches. Germline V gene sequence: CDR1 SGHRS, CDR2 YFSETQ. The CDR3 is 16 residues long. For the CDR3, the DNA is TGCGCCAGCAGCCCTAGGGCGGGACAGGGAGCCCACGAGCAGTACTTC. Its translation: CASSPRAGQGAHEQYF.

This chain links TRBV28 with TRBJ2-5; possible D gene TRBD1, 6 bases. This CDR3 is 14 amino acids long. With 6 bases removed from V and 5 bases from J, the gap between germline ends came to 16 bases. Germline V lookup: CDR1 MDHEN, CDR2 SYDVKM. The CDR3 DNA reads as TGTGCCAGCAGCGCTGGGACATGGGGGGAGACCCAGTACTTC. Amino acid sequence: CASSAGTWGETQYF.

V is TRBV19 and J is TRBJ2-2, with 7 bases matching TRBD1. The V and J ends lost 4 bases and 7 bases, in that order; junction bases with no gene match: 12. CDR1 is LNHDA and CDR2 is SQIVND in the germline V gene (reference sequence). The CDR3 is 16 amino acids. The DNA for the CDR3 is TGTGCCAGTAGTACCATGGGGACAGCGAAAGGCGGGGAGCTGTTTTTT. Its translation is CASSTMGTAKGGELFF.